This TCR beta chain was recorded in a study of control samples from healthy donors and cancer patients. Clones were sequenced by immunoSEQ multiplex PCR, and TCRdb holds only the in-frame ones, with some missing. This sample has roughly 47,000 clones; around 87% occur once, and the top ten carry roughly 10%. The sequenced material came from PBMCs. The source is a woman in her sixties with lung cancer.

CDR3 nucleotide sequence: TGTGCCAGCAGCAAAGGGACAGGACCCCATTTAATTCACAAAGAGACCCAGTACTTC. Translating gives CASSKGTGPHLIHKETQYF. The chain is built from TRBV21-1 and TRBJ2-5; TRBD1 is the table's D call, not checked against the DNA. TRBV21-1 counts as a pseudogene. CDR3 size: 19 residues.